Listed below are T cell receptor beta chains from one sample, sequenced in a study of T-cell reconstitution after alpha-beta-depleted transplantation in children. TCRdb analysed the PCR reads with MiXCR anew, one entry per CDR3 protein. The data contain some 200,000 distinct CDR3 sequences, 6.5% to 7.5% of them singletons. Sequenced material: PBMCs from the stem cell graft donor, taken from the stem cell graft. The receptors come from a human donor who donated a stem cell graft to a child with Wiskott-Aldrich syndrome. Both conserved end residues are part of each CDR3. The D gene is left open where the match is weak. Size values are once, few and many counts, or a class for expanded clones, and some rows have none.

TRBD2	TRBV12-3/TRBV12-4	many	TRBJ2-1	TGTGCCAGCAGTTTGTCGGCTAGCGGGATCAATGAGCAGTTCTTC	CASSLSASGINEQFF
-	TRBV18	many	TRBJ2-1	TGTGCCAGCTCACCATTTGACACCTACAATGAGCAGTTCTTC	CASSPFDTYNEQFF
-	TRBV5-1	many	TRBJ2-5	TGCGCCAGCAGCTTTCAGGGAATCGGAGAGACCCAGTACTTC	CASSFQGIGETQYF
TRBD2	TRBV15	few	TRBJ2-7	TGTGCCACCAGCAGAGATCGGGCGGGAGCTGACGAGCAGTACTTC	CATSRDRAGADEQYF
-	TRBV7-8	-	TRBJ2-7	TGTGCCAGCAGCTTAATGACTCTGACTGGCTACAACGAGCAGTACTTC	CASSLMTLTGYNEQYF
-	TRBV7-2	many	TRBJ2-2	TGTGCCAGCAGCCTGGCTCTTTTTGGCACCGGGGAGCTGTTTTTT	CASSLALFGTGELFF
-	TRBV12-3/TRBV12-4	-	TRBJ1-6	TGTACCCTCTGTTTAGAAGCCCGTTCACCCCTCCACTTT	CTLCLEARSPLHF
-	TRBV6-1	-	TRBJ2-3	TGTGCCAGCATCCCCCAGCTCTTTCGCACAGATACGCAGTATTTT	CASIPQLFRTDTQYF
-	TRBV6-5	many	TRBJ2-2	TGTGCCAGCTGGCGGGCCGGGGAGCTGTTTTTT	CASWRAGELFF
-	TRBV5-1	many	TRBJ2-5	TGCGCCAGCAGCTTAGGACGCCTCCAAGAGACCCAGTACTTC	CASSLGRLQETQYF
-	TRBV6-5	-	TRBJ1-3	TGTGCCAGCAGTTACAGCCAGGGTGGCGGAAACACCATATATTTT	CASSYSQGGGNTIYF
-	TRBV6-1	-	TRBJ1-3	TGTGCCAGCGGGGGGCAGGGAACCCCTGGAAACACCATATATTTT	CASGGQGTPGNTIYF
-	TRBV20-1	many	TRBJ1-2	TGCAGTGCCCCGACCTCGGAATTGAACTATGGCTACACCTTC	CSAPTSELNYGYTF
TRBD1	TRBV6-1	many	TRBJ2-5	TGTGCCAGCAGTGATCGGGCGACAGGGAATCGGGAGACCCAGTACTTC	CASSDRATGNRETQYF
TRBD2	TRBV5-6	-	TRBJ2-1	TGTGCCAGCAGCCCCGGACTAGCGGGAGGGCCGAGCTCCTACAATGAGCAGTTCTTC	CASSPGLAGGPSSYNEQFF
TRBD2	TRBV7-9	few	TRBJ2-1	TGTGCCAGCGGTGGACTAGCGAATTACAATGAGCAGTTCTTC	CASGGLANYNEQFF
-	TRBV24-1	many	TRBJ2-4	TGTGCCACCAGCCGGGCCTCGGACCAAAACATTCAGTACTTC	CATSRASDQNIQYF
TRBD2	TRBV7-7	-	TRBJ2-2	TGTGCCAGCAGTCGGACTAGTGTCACCGGGGAGCTGTTTTTT	CASSRTSVTGELFF
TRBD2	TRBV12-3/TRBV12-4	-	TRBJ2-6	TGTGCCAGCACCAACGGTCGGCTAGCGGGCCACTCTGGGGCCAACGTCCTGACTTTC	CASTNGRLAGHSGANVLTF
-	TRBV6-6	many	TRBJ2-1	TGTGCCAGCGGCCCCAGGGGTTACAATGAGCAGTTCTTC	CASGPRGYNEQFF
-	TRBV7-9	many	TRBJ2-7	TGTGCCAGCACCAATACACCCTCCTACGAGCAGTACTTC	CASTNTPSYEQYF
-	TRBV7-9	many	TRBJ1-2	TGTGCCAGCAGCCCTTCTGGTTCTATCGTCTATGGCTACACCTTC	CASSPSGSIVYGYTF
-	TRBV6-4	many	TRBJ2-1	TGTGCCAGCAGTGGAAGACAGAGACCTTGGTATTGCAATGAGCAGTTCTTC	CASSGRQRPWYCNEQFF
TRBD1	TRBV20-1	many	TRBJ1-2	TGCAGTGCTAAGACAGGGTTTAACTATGGCTACACCTTC	CSAKTGFNYGYTF
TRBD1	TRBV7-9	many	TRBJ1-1	TGTGCCAGCAGCGCCAATACAGGGGGCACTGAAGCTTTCTTT	CASSANTGGTEAFF
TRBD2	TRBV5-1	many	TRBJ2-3	TGCGCCAGCAGCAGCGGGGTCGGGACAGATACGCAGTATTTT	CASSSGVGTDTQYF
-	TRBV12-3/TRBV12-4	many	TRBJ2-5	TGTGCCAGCAGTCCCCCCAGTTTAGCCGTAATGAGGACCCAGTACTTC	CASSPPSLAVMRTQYF
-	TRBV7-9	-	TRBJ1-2	TGTGCCAGCAGCTTTCTCCCGACCAGGCTGGGTGGCTACACCTTC	CASSFLPTRLGGYTF
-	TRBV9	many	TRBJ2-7	TGTGCCAGCAGCGTAGGGGGTAGCGACTACGAGCAGTACTTC	CASSVGGSDYEQYF
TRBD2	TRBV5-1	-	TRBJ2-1	TGCGCCAGCAGCGATACTAGCGGGGCCTACAATGAGCAGTTCTTC	CASSDTSGAYNEQFF
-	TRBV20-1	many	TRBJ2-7	TGCAGTGCCAGGCCCTTAACCTACGAGCAGTACTTC	CSARPLTYEQYF
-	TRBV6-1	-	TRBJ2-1	TGTGCCAGCAGACAGGAAAGGTGGGATGAGCAGTTCTTC	CASRQERWDEQFF
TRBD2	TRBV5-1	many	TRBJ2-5	TGCGCCAGCAGCCTAGCGGGACAACGGCAGTACCAAGAGACCCAGTACTTC	CASSLAGQRQYQETQYF
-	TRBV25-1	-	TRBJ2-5	TGTGCCAGCAGCGAGGGGACCGGGACACACCAAGAGACCCAGTACTTC	CASSEGTGTHQETQYF
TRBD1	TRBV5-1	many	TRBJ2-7	TGCGCCAGCACGACCGGGACAGCCTACGAGCAGTACTTC	CASTTGTAYEQYF
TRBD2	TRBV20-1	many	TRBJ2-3	TGCAGTGCTAGAGATGAGAGCGGGGGGGGCTTTCGAACGCAGTATTTT	CSARDESGGGFRTQYF
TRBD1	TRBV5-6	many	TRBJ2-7	TGTGCCAGCAGCTCCGGGACAGGGGGCGGAATTTACGAGCAGTACTTC	CASSSGTGGGIYEQYF
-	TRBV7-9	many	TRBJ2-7	TGTGCCAGCAGCTTAACCGGGACACCCTACGAGCAGTACTTC	CASSLTGTPYEQYF
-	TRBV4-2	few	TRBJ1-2	TGTGCCAGCAGCCAAGCTGGTAAAGGAGACTTTTATGGCTACACCTTC	CASSQAGKGDFYGYTF
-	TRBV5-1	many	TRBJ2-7	TGCGCCAGCAGCTTGGAAAGCCCCGCCGAGCAGTACTTC	CASSLESPAEQYF